This entry lists 28 T cell receptor beta chains sequenced from one sample in a study of cytomegalovirus exposure and HLA in healthy donors. Primers for the PCR totalled 60 Vbeta and 13 Jbeta. This table comes from immunoSEQ multiplex PCR, and its TCRdb copy is limited to in-frame clones, with some not included. The sample lists 250,000 or so clones; about 93% were seen once. The specimen sequenced was PBMCs. All receptors derive from a girl under 10 years old in good health and CMV-seronegative.

The chain carries TRBV27 and TRBJ2-2; D may be TRBD2 (7 bases). Germline CDR1 and CDR2: MNHEY and SMNVEV (reference sequence). The CDR3 is 16 amino acids. V dropped 1 base and J dropped 6 bases, with 15 bases sitting between them. The CDR3 here is CASSLFGGGGPGELFF. The CDR3 nucleotides are TGTGCCAGCAGTTTATTCGGGGGCGGGGGACCCGGGGAGCTGTTTTTT.

This clone was detected only once. This chain joins TRBV29-1 and TRBJ1-2, with 8 bases identical to TRBD1. V shed 8 bases and J 6 bases; nucleotides not matched to a gene: 5. The CDR3 contains 11 residues. Germline V CDR1 and CDR2: SQVTM, ANQGSEA. The CDR3 DNA is TGCAGCACGGACAGGGTTAATGGCTACACCTTC. This translates into CSTDRVNGYTF.

The rearrangement joins TRBV18 to TRBJ1-1, with D perhaps matching TRBD1 (5 bases). This CDR3 region has 15 residues. V shed 0 bases and J shed 3 bases, with 11 bases lying between them. Germline assignment: CDR1 KGHSH and CDR2 LQKENI. Here the CDR3 DNA reads TGTGCCAGCTCACCACCTCACAGGTTGGACACTGAAGCTTTCTTT. Translated: CASSPPHRLDTEAFF.

The chain joins TRBV6-5 to TRBJ1-1; 7 nucleotides align to TRBD1. The CDR3 length is 13 residues. In germline, CDR1 is MNHEY, CDR2 SVGAGI. V lost 3 bases to trimming and J lost 10 bases; unmatched junction nucleotides: 8. The CDR3 DNA reads TGTGCCAGCAGTTATCCCCCAGGGGGTCTAGCTTTCTTT. It translates to CASSYPPGGLAFF.

The chain has TRBV27 and TRBJ2-1; TRBD1 is a possible D gene (6 bases). Germline lookup yields CDR1 MNHEY and CDR2 SMNVEV (reference sequence). V lost 3 bases and J lost 6, with 12 bases in between. CDR3 size: 14 residues. CDR3 region: CASSFLTGVNEQFF. The DNA of the CDR3 is TGTGCCAGCAGTTTTCTGACAGGTGTCAATGAGCAGTTCTTC.

The gene calls are TRBV28 and TRBJ1-5; D remains unclear. This CDR3 comprises 11 residues. Between the trimmed V and J ends, which lost 2 bases and 7 bases, there was a span of 3 bases. Germline CDR1 MDHEN, CDR2 SYDVKM. The CDR3 is CASSLTQPQHF. The CDR3 DNA is TGTGCCAGCAGTTTAACACAGCCCCAGCATTTT.

The CDR3 DNA reads TGCAGCGTTGCACAGGGCTTCTACGAGCAGTACTTC. Protein product: CSVAQGFYEQYF. This sequence joins TRBV29-1 and TRBJ2-5, with D perhaps TRBD1 (6 bases). The DNA end is a closer match to TRBJ2-7, so the J assignment may be wrong. This CDR3 contains 12 residues. CDR1 and CDR2 from the germline V gene are SQVTM and ANQGSEA.

The chain joins TRBV7-8 to TRBJ2-7; 7 bases agree with TRBD1. J lost 2 bases, V lost 5 bases, and 6 bases had no gene match. The CDR3 spans 14 residues. Germline V lookup: CDR1 SGHVS, CDR2 FQNEAQ. CDR3 residues: CASSATGTAYEQYF. The CDR3 bases are TGTGCCAGCAGCGCTACCGGGACAGCCTACGAGCAGTACTTC.

The chain recombines TRBV15 with TRBJ2-3, with a weak D call TRBD2 (6 bases). CDR1 is LNHNV, CDR2 YYDKDF, per germline (reference sequence). The V and J ends lost 2 bases and 7 bases respectively, with 19 bases between them. The CDR3 consists of 16 residues. The CDR3 DNA reads TGTGCCACCAGCAGAACCCCTGCGGGGCCCCCCAATACGCAGTATTTT. Translating gives CATSRTPAGPPNTQYF.

V gene TRBV4-1 combines with J gene TRBJ2-1; 10 nucleotides line up with TRBD2. The ends lost 1 base at V and 7 bases at J; junction bases unmatched: 7. The CDR3 consists of 16 residues. In germline, CDR1 is MGHRA, CDR2 YSYEKL. The CDR3 DNA is TGCGCCAGCAGCCAAGTTCTCCTAGCGGGGGAGAATGAGCAGTTCTTC. The encoded protein is CASSQVLLAGENEQFF.

The V call is TRBV29-1, the J call TRBJ1-2; weak D call: TRBD1 (6 bases). With 5 bases removed from V and 2 bases from J, the gap between germline ends came to 9 bases. Germline values: CDR1 SQVTM, CDR2 ANQGSEA. The CDR3 totals 12 residues. For the CDR3, the DNA is TGCAGCGTTAGGGACATAAACTATGGCTACACCTTC. Its protein product is CSVRDINYGYTF.

This sequence joins TRBV4-1 and TRBJ2-2; the match to TRBD2 covers 8 bases. The CDR3 contains 16 residues. J gave up 4 bases and V 3 bases, and 7 bases lay outside the gene matches. Germline assignment: CDR1 MGHRA and CDR2 YSYEKL. As DNA, the CDR3 is TGCGCCAGCAGCCAGTTGGGCGGGAGGATCACCGGGGAGCTGTTTTTT. Protein sequence: CASSQLGGRITGELFF.

This clone was recorded a few times. The rearrangement uses TRBV2 and TRBJ1-1; tentative D call: TRBD1 (6 bases). CDR1 is SNHLY and CDR2 is FYNNEI in the germline V gene. The germline V and J ends were trimmed by 1 base and 5 bases, with 11 bases remaining between them. The CDR3 loop spans 14 amino acids. CDR3 sequence: CASSEGAGETEAFF. The CDR3 DNA is TGTGCCAGCAGTGAAGGGGCAGGGGAAACTGAAGCTTTCTTT.

The V gene is TRBV5-1, the J gene TRBJ2-7; 11 nucleotides align to TRBD2. The CDR3 runs 15 residues. The V and J ends lost 4 bases and 4 bases, in that order; junction bases with no gene match: 7. Germline V gene lookup returns CDR1 SGHRS and CDR2 YFSETQ. CDR3 nucleotide sequence: TGCGCCAGCAGCCGAGGGACTAGCGGCTCGTACGAGCAGTACTTC. This sequence encodes CASSRGTSGSYEQYF.

CDR3 bases: TGTGCCAGCAGCTTGTCGGGAACGGCGCGTGTGGTGGCAGATACGCAGTATTTT. Its translation: CASSLSGTARVVADTQYF. This chain uses TRBV5-4 with TRBJ2-3; possibly TRBD2 for D (5 bases). CDR3 size: 18 residues. CDR1 is SGHNT and CDR2 is YYREEE in the germline V gene (reference sequence). Trimming shortened V by 1 base and J by 4 bases, and 22 bases separated the two germline ends.

The chain links TRBV13 to TRBJ1-1; no clear D. This CDR3 is 12 amino acids long. Trimming removed 5 bases at V and 5 bases at J, with 9 bases between. Per germline, CDR1 PRHDT and CDR2 FYEKMQ (reference sequence). CDR3: CASSPENTEAFF. The CDR3 nucleotides are TGTGCCAGCAGCCCCGAGAATACTGAAGCTTTCTTT.

V and J are TRBV5-6 and TRBJ2-7, with TRBD1 matching 7 bases. The V segment lost 6 bases and the J segment 2 bases; nucleotides outside the gene matches: 8. The CDR3 extends over 14 amino acids. Germline values: CDR1 SGHDT, CDR2 YYEEEE. CDR3 coding DNA: TGTGCCAGCACCCTCGGGGACAGTCCCTACGAGCAGTACTTC. Its protein is CASTLGDSPYEQYF. The variable domain in full, with the rest retrieved from reference TRBV5-6 and TRBJ2-7, is DAGVTQSPTHLIKTRGQQVTLRCSPKSGHDTVSWYQQALGQGPQFIFQYYEEEERQRGNFPDRFSGHQFPNYSSELNVNALLLGDSALYLCASTLGDSPYEQYFGPGTRLTVT.

The chain combines TRBV5-4 with TRBJ1-4; D possibly corresponds to TRBD1 (6 bases). CDR3 size: 11 residues. The V gene lost 5 bases and the J gene lost 8 bases, with 7 bases spanning the gap. Germline V gene data show CDR1 as SGHNT and CDR2 as YYREEE (reference sequence). DNA for the CDR3: TGTGCCAGCAGTGACAGGGAAAAACTGTTTTTT. Its translation: CASSDREKLFF.

The chain joins TRBV7-8 to TRBJ2-7; D not resolved. The CDR3 sequence is 11 residues long. V gave up 1 base and J gave up 9 bases, with 7 bases separating them. CDR1 is SGHVS and CDR2 is FQNEAQ in the germline V gene. Written as DNA, the CDR3 is TGTGCCAGCAGCTTAGGGCAGGTGCAGTACTTC. It is translated as CASSLGQVQYF.

The chain carries TRBV12-5 and TRBJ2-7; D is possibly TRBD1 (5 bases). The CDR3 runs to 12 residues. CDR1 LGHNT and CDR2 FRNRAP come from the germline V gene. V lost 5 bases, J lost 4 bases, and 9 bases lay in between. The CDR3 nucleotides read TGTGCTAGTGGTAGCAGGGATTACGAGCAGTACTTC. This gives the protein CASGSRDYEQYF.

The chain couples TRBV5-1 to TRBJ2-2; 8 bases are shared with TRBD2. Germline-derived CDR1 and CDR2 are SGHRS and YFSETQ. V lost 0 bases and J lost 4; bases outside the gene matches: 2. This CDR3 region has 15 residues. CDR3 nucleotides: TGCGCCAGCAGCTTGGGCGGGGGGACCACCGGGGAGCTGTTTTTT. It codes for CASSLGGGTTGELFF.

The chain joins TRBV6-6 to TRBJ2-5; 9 nucleotides agree with TRBD2. The junction had 6 bases not matched to a gene; V was cut back by 6 bases and J by 1 base. In germline, CDR1 is MNHNY, CDR2 SVGAGI (reference sequence). This CDR3 comprises 15 residues. The CDR3 bases are TGTGCCAGCAGCAACCTAGCGGGGCTCCAAGAGACCCAGTACTTC. Protein sequence: CASSNLAGLQETQYF.

The genes are TRBV10-1 and TRBJ2-7; 7 bases are shared with TRBD1. Per germline, CDR1 WNHNN and CDR2 SYGVQD (reference sequence). V lost 10 bases and J lost 2; bases outside the gene matches: 11. The length of the CDR3 is 14 residues. The CDR3 reads CATSPGDSPYEQYF. In nucleotides, the CDR3 is TGCGCCACCTCTCCAGGGGACAGTCCCTACGAGCAGTACTTC.

This chain uses TRBV10-1 with TRBJ1-5, with 11 bases aligning to TRBD1. This CDR3 spans 14 amino acids. In germline, CDR1 is WNHNN, CDR2 SYGVQD (reference sequence). The V and J ends lost 10 bases and 5 bases, in that order; junction bases with no gene match: 7. CDR3 region: CATSDRGHDQPQHF. The CDR3 DNA reads as TGCGCCACTTCGGACAGGGGGCATGATCAGCCCCAGCATTTT.

The gene calls are TRBV28 and TRBJ1-5, with 7 positions matching TRBD1. Unmatched junction bases numbered 4, after V lost 5 bases and J lost 0 bases. CDR3 length equals 15 residues. CDR1 is MDHEN and CDR2 is SYDVKM in the germline V gene. The CDR3 nucleotides are TGTGCCAGCAGTGAGGGACAGTTTAGCAATCAGCCCCAGCATTTT. Amino acids: CASSEGQFSNQPQHF.

The genes are TRBV10-1 and TRBJ1-1; D not resolved. The CDR3 extends over 13 amino acids. Germline V gene data show CDR1 as WNHNN and CDR2 as SYGVQD (reference sequence). Trimming took 2 bases from V and 5 from J, leaving 9 bases between them. CDR3 DNA: TGCGCCAGCAGTGAGACCGGGAGGACTGAAGCTTTCTTT. Its protein product is CASSETGRTEAFF.

This chain uses TRBV13 with TRBJ2-5, with TRBD2 identical over 8 bases. The CDR3 is 17 residues long. Germline V lookup: CDR1 PRHDT, CDR2 FYEKMQ (reference sequence). The trim removed 5 bases at V and 4 bases at J, leaving 15 bases unmatched. CDR3 sequence (DNA): TGTGCCAGCAGCACTTCTAGGCCGCGGGAGGCGGGAGAGACCCAGTACTTC. Its translation is CASSTSRPREAGETQYF.

The CDR3 DNA is TGTGCCTGGAGTACCACAGGGGGCGCGCAGCCCCAGCATTTT. Its translation is CAWSTTGGAQPQHF. The rearrangement joins TRBV30 to TRBJ1-5; 9 bases agree with TRBD1. CDR3 size: 14 residues. CDR1 is GTSNPN and CDR2 is SVGIG in the germline V gene (reference sequence). V trimming: 2 bases; J trimming: 7 bases; junction bases outside the gene matches: 6. The full variable domain, in which reference TRBV30 and TRBJ1-5 provide the parts outside the CDR3, is SQTIHQWPATLVQPVGSPLSLECTVEGTSNPNLYWYRQAAGRGLQLLFYSVGIGQISSEVPQNLSASRPQDRQFILSSKKLLLSDSGFYLCAWSTTGGAQPQHFGDGTRLSIL.